This T cell receptor beta chain was retrieved from a study of blood T cell repertoires in COVID-19. Study at large: PBMCs, B-cell-depleted T cells, or T cells provided the cDNA or gDNA that made up the material.

Per the germline V gene, CDR1 is LGHDT and CDR2 is YNNKEL (reference sequence). This CDR3 spans 12 amino acids. The V end was cut by 2 bases, the J end by 4 bases, with 3 bases between. The assay was immunoSEQ multiplex PCR, and TCRdb's table has in-frame clones only and misses some. Of about 200,000 clones listed, 85% to 95% are singletons. The gene calls are TRBV3-1 (or the pseudogene TRBV3-2) and TRBJ2-1; D is undetermined. Sequences were obtained from peripheral blood. The source of this sequence is a man between 25 and 39 years old with COVID-19, enrolled during active disease. The CDR3 bases are TGTGCCAGCAGCCAACCGTACAATGAGCAGTTCTTC. It specifies CASSQPYNEQFF.